These T cell receptor beta chains were read from a single sample in a study of T cell clones after liver transplantation. Profiled with immunoSEQ multiplex PCR; TCRdb holds only in-frame clones, not every one. This sample has some 15,000 clones, with roughly 84% found just once. The source material was CD8+ T cells from blood, sampled about 50 months after liver transplant. These receptors were taken from a human patient who received a liver transplant. Among the T cells, some may be from the graft donor. Both conserved end residues are part of each CDR3. A D gene is named only where the DNA matches it firmly. Size is omitted from some rows. Given values are once, few, many or a class for expanded clones.

TRBV5-1	-	TRBJ2-2	-	CASSLERLTGELFF	TGCGCCAGCAGCTTGGAACGGCTCACCGGGGAGCTGTTTTTT
TRBV7-6	-	TRBJ1-4	once	CASSLVSSGNEKLFF	TGTGCCAGCAGCTTAGTTAGCTCCGGGAATGAAAAACTGTTTTTT
TRBV27	TRBD1	TRBJ2-1	-	CASSGTASYNEQFF	TGTGCCAGCAGCGGGACAGCCTCCTACAATGAGCAGTTCTTC
TRBV15	-	TRBJ2-3	-	CATSPERSTDTQYF	TGTGCCACCAGTCCTGAGCGGAGCACAGATACGCAGTATTTT
TRBV4-1	-	TRBJ2-2	-	CASSQAGELFF	TGCGCCAGCAGCCAAGCCGGGGAGCTGTTTTTT
TRBV27	-	TRBJ2-2	-	CASSPRAPNTGELFF	TGTGCCAGCAGCCCCCGAGCCCCGAACACCGGGGAGCTGTTTTTT
TRBV7-3	TRBD2	TRBJ2-1	-	CASSAWDYRDEQFF	TGTGCTAGCAGCGCCTGGGACTACCGGGATGAGCAGTTCTTC
TRBV28	-	TRBJ2-1	-	CASSLDDIDYNEQFF	TGTGCCAGCAGTTTAGATGACATAGACTACAATGAGCAGTTCTTC
TRBV19	TRBD1	TRBJ1-1	-	CASSSLPGQGIMHNTEAFF	TGTGCCAGTAGTTCTCTCCCGGGACAGGGAATTATGCATAACACTGAAGCTTTCTTT
TRBV9	-	TRBJ2-3	-	CASSVSGTLSTDTQYF	TGTGCCAGCAGCGTCTCCGGGACCCTGAGCACAGATACGCAGTATTTT
TRBV11-2	-	TRBJ2-5	once	CASSSHGGQETQYF	TGTGCCAGCAGCTCCCACGGGGGCCAAGAGACCCAGTACTTC
TRBV19	-	TRBJ2-1	-	CASSIASGSYNEQFF	TGTGCCAGTAGTATAGCCTCGGGGTCCTACAATGAGCAGTTCTTC
TRBV7-6	TRBD1	TRBJ2-2	once	CASSPSGTGASGELFF	TGTGCCAGCAGTCCATCCGGGACAGGGGCGTCCGGGGAGCTGTTTTTT
TRBV27	-	TRBJ2-3	-	CASSLSSPDTQYF	TGTGCCAGCAGTTTATCCTCCCCAGATACGCAGTATTTT
TRBV19	-	TRBJ2-1	-	CASSIIRVSYNEQFF	TGTGCCAGTAGTATCATCAGGGTCTCCTACAATGAGCAGTTCTTC
TRBV19	-	TRBJ2-1	-	CASSIGIWQFF	TGTGCCAGTAGTATAGGAATTTGGCAGTTCTTC
TRBV7-8	TRBD1	TRBJ1-6	-	CASSPGQGLSPLHF	TGTGCCAGCAGCCCGGGACAGGGGCTTTCACCCCTCCACTTT
TRBV19	-	TRBJ1-1	-	CASKTLYRDRDPEAFF	TGTGCCAGTAAAACACTGTACAGGGATCGTGATCCTGAAGCTTTCTTT
TRBV27	TRBD2	TRBJ2-2	-	CATSGPGTTYTGELFF	TGTGCCACCAGTGGCCCCGGGACTACGTACACCGGGGAGCTGTTTTTT
TRBV6-1	-	TRBJ1-1	-	CASSEWSREAFF	TGTGCCAGCAGTGAATGGTCACGTGAAGCTTTCTTT
TRBV5-1	TRBD1	TRBJ2-7	-	CASSWDSESYEQYF	TGCGCCAGCAGCTGGGACAGCGAGTCCTACGAGCAGTACTTC
TRBV9	TRBD1	TRBJ2-3	-	CASSVESYTGGPPDTQYF	TGTGCCAGCAGCGTAGAATCGTATACAGGGGGCCCTCCAGATACGCAGTATTTT
TRBV18	-	TRBJ2-7	-	CASSVNGKLAEQYF	TGTGCCAGCTCGGTTAACGGCAAGTTAGCCGAGCAGTACTTC
TRBV6-1	TRBD1	TRBJ1-1	once	CASSPGQTTEAFF	TGTGCCAGCAGCCCGGGACAGACCACTGAAGCTTTCTTT
TRBV27	TRBD2	TRBJ2-6	-	CASSLKRGPASGGANVLTF	TGTGCCAGCAGTTTGAAGCGGGGCCCCGCCTCGGGGGGGGCCAACGTCCTGACTTTC
TRBV29-1	-	TRBJ2-1	-	CSVEWPRESSRGNEQFF	TGCAGCGTTGAATGGCCCAGGGAGAGTAGTAGAGGCAATGAGCAGTTCTTC
TRBV12-5	-	TRBJ1-3	-	CASRADDNSGNTIYF	TGTGCTAGTCGGGCAGACGATAATTCTGGAAACACCATATATTTT
TRBV7-9	-	TRBJ1-1	-	CASSPPDTEAFF	TGTGCCAGCAGTCCTCCGGACACTGAAGCTTTCTTT
TRBV2	TRBD1	TRBJ2-5	-	CASSTRGNQETQYF	TGTGCCAGCAGTACCAGGGGGAACCAAGAGACCCAGTACTTC
TRBV27	TRBD2	TRBJ2-7	-	CASSLIAGGGEQYF	TGTGCCAGCAGTCTAATAGCGGGAGGAGGCGAGCAGTACTTC
TRBV27	-	TRBJ1-5	-	CASSLAGNQPQHF	TGTGCCAGCAGCCTAGCTGGGAATCAGCCCCAGCATTTT
TRBV10-3	-	TRBJ2-7	-	CAISEYRASSSYEQYF	TGTGCCATCAGTGAGTACAGGGCATCGAGCTCCTACGAGCAGTACTTC
TRBV2	TRBD1	TRBJ2-7	-	CASTDRAYEQYF	TGTGCCAGCACGGACAGGGCCTACGAGCAGTACTTC
TRBV5-4	-	TRBJ2-5	few	CASSFAGRRDQYF	TGTGCCAGCAGCTTTGCAGGGAGGAGAGACCAGTACTTC
TRBV5-1	-	TRBJ2-7	-	CASSPGTYEQYF	TGCGCCAGCAGCCCGGGGACTTACGAGCAGTACTTC
TRBV7-2	TRBD2	TRBJ2-2	-	CASSLRASGANTGELFF	TGTGCCAGCAGCTTACGGGCCAGCGGGGCGAACACCGGGGAGCTGTTTTTT
TRBV28	TRBD1	TRBJ1-5	-	CASSLDRVGQPQHF	TGTGCCAGCAGTCTTGACAGGGTAGGTCAGCCCCAGCATTTT
TRBV19	-	TRBJ2-7	once	CASSIGVGAYEQYF	TGTGCCAGTAGTATAGGAGTAGGGGCGTACGAGCAGTACTTC
TRBV7-3	-	TRBJ2-7	-	CASSLKATSPPYEQYF	TGTGCCAGCAGCTTAAAGGCCACCTCACCACCCTACGAGCAGTACTTC
TRBV28	-	TRBJ1-2	-	CATRANGYTF	TGTGCCACCCGTGCAAATGGCTACACCTTC
TRBV18	-	TRBJ1-1	-	CASSPEDFTEAFF	TGTGCCAGCTCACCAGAGGATTTTACCGAAGCTTTCTTT
TRBV5-1	-	TRBJ1-5	-	CASSLEGSNQPQHF	TGCGCCAGCAGCTTGGAGGGTAGCAATCAGCCCCAGCATTTT
TRBV14	-	TRBJ1-4	-	CASSSVWKLFF	TGTGCCAGCAGCTCTGTGTGGAAACTGTTTTTT
TRBV19	-	TRBJ2-1	-	CASSILGSSEQFF	TGTGCCAGTAGTATACTCGGGAGCAGTGAGCAGTTCTTC
TRBV12-5	-	TRBJ2-3	-	CASSPGALDTQYF	TGTGCTAGTTCCCCGGGGGCTTTAGATACGCAGTATTTT